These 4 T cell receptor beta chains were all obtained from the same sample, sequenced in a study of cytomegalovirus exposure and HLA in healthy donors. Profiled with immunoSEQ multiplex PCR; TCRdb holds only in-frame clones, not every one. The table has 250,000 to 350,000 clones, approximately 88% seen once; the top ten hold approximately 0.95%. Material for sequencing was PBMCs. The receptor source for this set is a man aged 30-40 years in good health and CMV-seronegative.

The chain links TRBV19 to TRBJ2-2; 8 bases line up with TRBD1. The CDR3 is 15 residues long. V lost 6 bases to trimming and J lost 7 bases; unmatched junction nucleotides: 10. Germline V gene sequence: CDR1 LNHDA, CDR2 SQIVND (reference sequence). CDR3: CASSQYQGAGGELFF. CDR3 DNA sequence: TGTGCCAGTAGCCAATATCAGGGGGCCGGCGGGGAGCTGTTTTTT. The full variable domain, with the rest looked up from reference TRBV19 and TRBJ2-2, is DGGITQSPKYLFRKEGQNVTLSCEQNLNHDAMYWYRQDPGQGLRLIYYSQIVNDFQKGDIAEGYSVSREKKESFPLTVTSAQKNPTAFYLCASSQYQGAGGELFFGEGSRLTVL.

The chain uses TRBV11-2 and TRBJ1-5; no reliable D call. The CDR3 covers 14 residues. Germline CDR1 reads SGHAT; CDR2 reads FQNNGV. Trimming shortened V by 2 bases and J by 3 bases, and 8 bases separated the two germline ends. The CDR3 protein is CASSLSGHNQPQHF. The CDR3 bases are TGTGCCAGCAGCTTATCTGGCCACAATCAGCCCCAGCATTTT.

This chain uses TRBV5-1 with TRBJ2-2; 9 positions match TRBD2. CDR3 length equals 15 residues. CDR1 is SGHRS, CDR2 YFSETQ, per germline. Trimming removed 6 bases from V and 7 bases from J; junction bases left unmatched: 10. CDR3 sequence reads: CASTGASGASGELFF. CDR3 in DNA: TGCGCCAGCACGGGGGCTAGCGGGGCGAGCGGGGAGCTGTTTTTT.

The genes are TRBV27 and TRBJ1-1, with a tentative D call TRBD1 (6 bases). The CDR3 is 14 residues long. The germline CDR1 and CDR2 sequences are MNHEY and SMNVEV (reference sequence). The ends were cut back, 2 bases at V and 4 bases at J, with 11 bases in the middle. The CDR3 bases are TGTGCCAGCAGTTTAAGCAGGGGATCCACTGAAGCTTTCTTT. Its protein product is CASSLSRGSTEAFF.